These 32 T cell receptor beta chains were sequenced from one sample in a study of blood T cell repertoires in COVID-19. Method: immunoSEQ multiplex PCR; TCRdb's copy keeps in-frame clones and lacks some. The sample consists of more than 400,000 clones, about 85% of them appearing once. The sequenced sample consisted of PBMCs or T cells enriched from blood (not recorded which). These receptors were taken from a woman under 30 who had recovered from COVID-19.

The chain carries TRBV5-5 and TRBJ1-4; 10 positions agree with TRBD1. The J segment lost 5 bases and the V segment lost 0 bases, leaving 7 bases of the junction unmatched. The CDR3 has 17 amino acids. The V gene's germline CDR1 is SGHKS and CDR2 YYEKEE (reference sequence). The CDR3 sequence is CASSLAWTGGHNEKLFF. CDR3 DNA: TGTGCCAGCAGCTTGGCTTGGACAGGGGGACACAATGAAAAACTGTTTTTT.

This CDR3 reads CASSLGPPGGGNEQFF. The DNA of the CDR3 is TGTGCCAGCAGCTTAGGGCCCCCGGGGGGAGGGAATGAGCAGTTCTTC. The chain recombines TRBV11-2 with TRBJ2-1; 7 nucleotides line up with TRBD2. J gave up 7 bases and V 1 base, and 10 bases lay outside the gene matches. CDR3 length equals 16 residues. Germline V CDR1 and CDR2: SGHAT, FQNNGV.

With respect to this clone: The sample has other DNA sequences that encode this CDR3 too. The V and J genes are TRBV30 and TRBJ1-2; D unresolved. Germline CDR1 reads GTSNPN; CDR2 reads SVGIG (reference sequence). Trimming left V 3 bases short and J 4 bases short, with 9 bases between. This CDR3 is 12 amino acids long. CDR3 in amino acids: CAWSQEGYGYTF. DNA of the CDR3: TGTGCCTGGAGCCAGGAGGGCTATGGCTACACCTTC.

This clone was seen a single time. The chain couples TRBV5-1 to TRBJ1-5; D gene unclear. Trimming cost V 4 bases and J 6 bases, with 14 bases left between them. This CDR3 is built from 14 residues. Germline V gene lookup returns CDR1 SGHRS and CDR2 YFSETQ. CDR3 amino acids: CASSPEGLGQPQHF. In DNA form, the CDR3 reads TGCGCCAGCAGCCCGGAGGGTCTAGGTCAGCCCCAGCATTTT.

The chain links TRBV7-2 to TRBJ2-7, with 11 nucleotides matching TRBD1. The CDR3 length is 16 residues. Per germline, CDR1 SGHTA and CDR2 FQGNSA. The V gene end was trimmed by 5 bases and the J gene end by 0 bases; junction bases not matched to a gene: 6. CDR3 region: CASSAGQGASSYEQYF. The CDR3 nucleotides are TGTGCCAGCAGCGCCGGACAGGGGGCTAGCTCCTACGAGCAGTACTTC.

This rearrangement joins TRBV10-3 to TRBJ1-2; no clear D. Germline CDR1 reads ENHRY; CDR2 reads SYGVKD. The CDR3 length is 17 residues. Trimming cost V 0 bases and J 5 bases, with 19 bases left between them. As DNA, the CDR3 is TGTGCCATCAGTGAGTCCTCGAAGTGGGAGAAAGAATATGGCTACACCTTC. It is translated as CAISESSKWEKEYGYTF.

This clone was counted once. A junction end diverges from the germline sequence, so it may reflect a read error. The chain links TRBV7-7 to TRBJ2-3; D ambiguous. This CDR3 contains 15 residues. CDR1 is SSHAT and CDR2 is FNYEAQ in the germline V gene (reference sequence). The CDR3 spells CASSSSPTSTDTQYF. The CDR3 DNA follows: TGTGCTAGCAGCTCTAGTCCCACTAGCACAGATACGCAGTATTTT.

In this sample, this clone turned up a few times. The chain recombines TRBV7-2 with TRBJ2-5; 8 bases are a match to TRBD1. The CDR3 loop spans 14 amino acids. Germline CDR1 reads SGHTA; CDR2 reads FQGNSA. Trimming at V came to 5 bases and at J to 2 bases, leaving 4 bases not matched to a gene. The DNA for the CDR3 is TGTGCCAGCAGCGCTCGACAGGGGCAAGAGACCCAGTACTTC. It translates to CASSARQGQETQYF. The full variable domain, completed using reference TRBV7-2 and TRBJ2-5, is GAGVSQSPSNKVTEKGKDVELRCDPISGHTALYWYRQSLGQGLEFLIYFQGNSAPDKSGLPSDRFSAERTGGSVSTLTIQRTQQEDSAVYLCASSARQGQETQYFGPGTRLLVL.

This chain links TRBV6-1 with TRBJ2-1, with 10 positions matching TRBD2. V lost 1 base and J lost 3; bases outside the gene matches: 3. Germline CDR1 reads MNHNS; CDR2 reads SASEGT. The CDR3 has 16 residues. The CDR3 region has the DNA TGTGCCAGCAGTGAAGAAGAGCGGGGGGGCTACAATGAGCAGTTCTTC. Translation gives CASSEEERGGYNEQFF.

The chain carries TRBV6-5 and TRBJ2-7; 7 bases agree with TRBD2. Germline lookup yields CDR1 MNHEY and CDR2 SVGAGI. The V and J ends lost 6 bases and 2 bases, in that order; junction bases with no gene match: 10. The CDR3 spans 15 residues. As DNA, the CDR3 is TGTGCCAGCAGCCACTCCAGGGAGGGCACCTACGAGCAGTACTTC. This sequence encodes CASSHSREGTYEQYF.

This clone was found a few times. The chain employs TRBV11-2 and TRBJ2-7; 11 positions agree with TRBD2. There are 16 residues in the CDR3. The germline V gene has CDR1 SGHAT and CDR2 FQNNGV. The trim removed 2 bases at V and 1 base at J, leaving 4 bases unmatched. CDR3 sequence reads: CASSLLSSGGSYEQYF. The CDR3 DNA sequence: TGTGCCAGCAGCTTACTCTCTAGCGGGGGGTCCTACGAGCAGTACTTC. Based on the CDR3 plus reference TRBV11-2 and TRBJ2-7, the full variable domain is EAGVAQSPRYKIIEKRQSVAFWCNPISGHATLYWYQQILGQGPKLLIQFQNNGVVDDSQLPKDRFSAERLKGVDSTLKIQPAKLEDSAVYLCASSLLSSGGSYEQYFGPGTRLTVT.

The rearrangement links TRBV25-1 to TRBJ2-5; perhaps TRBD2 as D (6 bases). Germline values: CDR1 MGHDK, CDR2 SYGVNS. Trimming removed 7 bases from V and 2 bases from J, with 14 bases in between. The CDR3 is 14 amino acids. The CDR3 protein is CASTRSGGQETQYF. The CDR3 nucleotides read TGTGCCAGCACCCGAAGCGGAGGGCAAGAGACCCAGTACTTC.

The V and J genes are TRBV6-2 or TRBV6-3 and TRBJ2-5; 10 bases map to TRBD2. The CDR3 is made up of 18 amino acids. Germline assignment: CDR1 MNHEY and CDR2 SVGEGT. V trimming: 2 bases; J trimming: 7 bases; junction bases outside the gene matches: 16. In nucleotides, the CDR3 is TGTGCCAGCAGTTACAGGTCAAGCGGGGGGGCATCTGGAGGGACCCAGTACTTC. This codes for CASSYRSSGGASGGTQYF.

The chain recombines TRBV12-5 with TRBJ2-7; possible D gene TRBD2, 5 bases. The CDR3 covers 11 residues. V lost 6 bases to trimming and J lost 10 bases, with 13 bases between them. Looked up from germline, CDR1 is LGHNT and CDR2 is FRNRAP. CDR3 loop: CASGFPEEQYF. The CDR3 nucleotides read TGTGCTAGTGGCTTCCCGGAGGAACAGTACTTC.

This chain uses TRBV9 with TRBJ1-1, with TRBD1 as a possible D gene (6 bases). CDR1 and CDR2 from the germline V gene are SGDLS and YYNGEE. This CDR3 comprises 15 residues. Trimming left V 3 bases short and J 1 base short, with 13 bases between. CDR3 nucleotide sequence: TGTGCCAGCAGCGAGTGGGACAACTCGAACACTGAAGCTTTCTTT. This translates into CASSEWDNSNTEAFF.

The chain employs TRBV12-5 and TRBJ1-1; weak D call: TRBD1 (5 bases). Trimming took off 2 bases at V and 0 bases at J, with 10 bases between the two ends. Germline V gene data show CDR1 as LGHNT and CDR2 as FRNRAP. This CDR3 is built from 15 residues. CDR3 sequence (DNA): TGTGCTAGTGGTTTGCCAGGGATCATGAACACTGAAGCTTTCTTT. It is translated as CASGLPGIMNTEAFF.

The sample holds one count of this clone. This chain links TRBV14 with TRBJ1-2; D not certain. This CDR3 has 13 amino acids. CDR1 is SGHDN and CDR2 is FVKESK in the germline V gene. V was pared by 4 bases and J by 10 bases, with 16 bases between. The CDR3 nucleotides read TGTGCCAGCAGCCCCCTAGGACGGGAACTCTACACCTTC. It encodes CASSPLGRELYTF.

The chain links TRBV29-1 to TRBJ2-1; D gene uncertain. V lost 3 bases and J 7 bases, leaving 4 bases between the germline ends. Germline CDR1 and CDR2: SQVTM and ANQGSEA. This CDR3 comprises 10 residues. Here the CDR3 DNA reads TGCAGCGTTGATCGGAATGAGCAGTTCTTC. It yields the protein CSVDRNEQFF.

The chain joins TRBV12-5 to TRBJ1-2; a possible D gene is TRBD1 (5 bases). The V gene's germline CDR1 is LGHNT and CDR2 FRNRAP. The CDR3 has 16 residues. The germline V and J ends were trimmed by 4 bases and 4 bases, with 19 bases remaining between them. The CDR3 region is CASGSSAGFGGYGYTF. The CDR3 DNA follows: TGTGCTAGTGGTTCATCCGCAGGGTTCGGTGGCTATGGCTACACCTTC.

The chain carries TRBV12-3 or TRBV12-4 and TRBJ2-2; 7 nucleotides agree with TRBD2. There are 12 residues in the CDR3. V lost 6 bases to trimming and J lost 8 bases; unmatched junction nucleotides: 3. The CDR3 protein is CASRGAGGELFF. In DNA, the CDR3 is TGTGCCAGCAGGGGAGCGGGGGGGGAGCTGTTTTTT.

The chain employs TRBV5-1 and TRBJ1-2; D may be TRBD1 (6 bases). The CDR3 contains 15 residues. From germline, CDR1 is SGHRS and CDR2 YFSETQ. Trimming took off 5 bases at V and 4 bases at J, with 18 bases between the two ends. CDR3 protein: CASRPSPGGGYGYTF. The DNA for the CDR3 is TGCGCCAGCAGACCATCGCCGGGAGGGGGCTATGGCTACACCTTC.

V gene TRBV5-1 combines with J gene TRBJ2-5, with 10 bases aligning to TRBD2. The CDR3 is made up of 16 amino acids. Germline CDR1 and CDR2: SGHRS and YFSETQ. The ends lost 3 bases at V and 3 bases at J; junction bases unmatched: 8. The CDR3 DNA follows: TGCGCCAGCAGCTGGGAGAGCGGGGGGGCGGAAGAGACCCAGTACTTC. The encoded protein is CASSWESGGAEETQYF.

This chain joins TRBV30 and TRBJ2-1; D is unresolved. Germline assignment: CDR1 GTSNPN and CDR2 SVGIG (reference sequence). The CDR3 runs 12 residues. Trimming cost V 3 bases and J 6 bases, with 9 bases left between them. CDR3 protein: CAWSQFGNEQFF. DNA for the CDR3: TGTGCCTGGAGCCAGTTTGGCAATGAGCAGTTCTTC.

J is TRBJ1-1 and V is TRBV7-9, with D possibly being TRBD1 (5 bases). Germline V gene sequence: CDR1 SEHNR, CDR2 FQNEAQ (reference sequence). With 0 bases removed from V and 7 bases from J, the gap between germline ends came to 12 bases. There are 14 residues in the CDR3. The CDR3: CASSLAVPGVEAFF. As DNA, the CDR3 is TGTGCCAGCAGCTTAGCGGTTCCGGGGGTTGAAGCTTTCTTT.

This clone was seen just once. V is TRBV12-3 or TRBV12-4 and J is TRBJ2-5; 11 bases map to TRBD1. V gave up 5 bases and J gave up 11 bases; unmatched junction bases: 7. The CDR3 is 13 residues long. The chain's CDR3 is CASSTGDRGKQYF. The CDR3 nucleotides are TGTGCCAGCAGTACGGGGGACAGGGGGAAGCAGTACTTC.

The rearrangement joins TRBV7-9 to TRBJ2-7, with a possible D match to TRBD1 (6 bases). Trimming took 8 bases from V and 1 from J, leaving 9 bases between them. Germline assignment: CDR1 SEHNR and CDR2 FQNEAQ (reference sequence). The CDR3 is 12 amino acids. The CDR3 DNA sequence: TGTGCCAGCCAACAGGGTTCCTACGAGCAGTACTTC. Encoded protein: CASQQGSYEQYF. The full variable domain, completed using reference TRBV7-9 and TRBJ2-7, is DTGVSQNPRHKITKRGQNVTFRCDPISEHNRLYWYRQTLGQGPEFLTYFQNEAQLEKSRLLSDRFSAERPKGSFSTLEIQRTEQGDSAMYLCASQQGSYEQYFGPGTRLTVT.

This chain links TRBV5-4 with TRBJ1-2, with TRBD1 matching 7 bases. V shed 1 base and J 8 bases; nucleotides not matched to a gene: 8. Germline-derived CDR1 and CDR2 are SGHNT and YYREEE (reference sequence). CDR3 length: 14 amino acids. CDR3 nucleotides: TGTGCCAGCAGCTTGTCACAGGGGATCGACGGCTACACCTTC. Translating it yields CASSLSQGIDGYTF.

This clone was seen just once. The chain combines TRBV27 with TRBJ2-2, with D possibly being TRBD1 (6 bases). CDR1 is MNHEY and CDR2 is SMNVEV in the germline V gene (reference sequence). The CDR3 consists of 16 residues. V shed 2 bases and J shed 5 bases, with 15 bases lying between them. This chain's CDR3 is CASSLKLRGRTGELFF. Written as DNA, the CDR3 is TGTGCCAGCAGTTTAAAACTCAGGGGACGGACCGGGGAGCTGTTTTTT.

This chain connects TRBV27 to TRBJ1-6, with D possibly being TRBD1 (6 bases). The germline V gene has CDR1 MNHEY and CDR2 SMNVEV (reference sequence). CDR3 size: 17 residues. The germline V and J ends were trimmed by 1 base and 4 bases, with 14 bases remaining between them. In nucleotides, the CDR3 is TGTGCCAGCAGTTTATTCCGGGACAAATCTTATAATTCACCCCTCCACTTT. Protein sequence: CASSLFRDKSYNSPLHF.

The CDR3 is CASSIGGGAEAFF. CDR3 coding DNA: TGTGCCAGTAGTATAGGTGGCGGGGCTGAAGCTTTCTTT. This rearrangement joins TRBV19 to TRBJ1-1; no definite D call. Trimming removed 1 base from V and 6 bases from J, with 9 bases in between. Germline CDR1 LNHDA, CDR2 SQIVND (reference sequence). The CDR3 consists of 13 residues.

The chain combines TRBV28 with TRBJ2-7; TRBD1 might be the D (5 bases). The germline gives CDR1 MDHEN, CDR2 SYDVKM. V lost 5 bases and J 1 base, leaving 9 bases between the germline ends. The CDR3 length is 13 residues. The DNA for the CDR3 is TGTGCCAGCAGTAAAAGGGGTTCCTACGAGCAGTACTTC. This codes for CASSKRGSYEQYF.

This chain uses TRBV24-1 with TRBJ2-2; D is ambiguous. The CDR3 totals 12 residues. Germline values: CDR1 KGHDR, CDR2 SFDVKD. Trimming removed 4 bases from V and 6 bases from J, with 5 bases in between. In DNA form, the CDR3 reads TGTGCCACCAGTGAGGGCCCCGGGGAGCTGTTTTTT. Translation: CATSEGPGELFF.